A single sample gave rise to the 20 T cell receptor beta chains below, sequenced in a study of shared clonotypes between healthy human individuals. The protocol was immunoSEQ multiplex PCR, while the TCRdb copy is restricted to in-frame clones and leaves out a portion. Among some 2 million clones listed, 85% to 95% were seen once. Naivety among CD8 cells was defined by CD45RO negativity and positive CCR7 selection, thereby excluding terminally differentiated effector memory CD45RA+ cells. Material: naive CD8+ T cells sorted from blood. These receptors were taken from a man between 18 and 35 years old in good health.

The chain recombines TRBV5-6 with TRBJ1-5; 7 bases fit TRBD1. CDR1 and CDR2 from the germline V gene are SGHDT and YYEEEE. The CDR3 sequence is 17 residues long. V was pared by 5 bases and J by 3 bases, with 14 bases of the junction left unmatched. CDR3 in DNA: TGTGCCAGCAGTTTTGGAGCCAAGGGACAGCTCAATCAGCCCCAGCATTTT. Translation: CASSFGAKGQLNQPQHF. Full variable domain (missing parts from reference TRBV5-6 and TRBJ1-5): DAGVTQSPTHLIKTRGQQVTLRCSPKSGHDTVSWYQQALGQGPQFIFQYYEEEERQRGNFPDRFSGHQFPNYSSELNVNALLLGDSALYLCASSFGAKGQLNQPQHFGDGTRLSIL.

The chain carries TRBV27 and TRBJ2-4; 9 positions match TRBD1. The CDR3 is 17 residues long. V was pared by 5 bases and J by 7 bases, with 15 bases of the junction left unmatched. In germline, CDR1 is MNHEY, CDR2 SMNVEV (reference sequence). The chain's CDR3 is CASSPLPGQGGINIQYF. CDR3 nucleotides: TGTGCCAGCAGTCCCCTCCCGGGACAGGGAGGAATTAACATTCAGTACTTC.

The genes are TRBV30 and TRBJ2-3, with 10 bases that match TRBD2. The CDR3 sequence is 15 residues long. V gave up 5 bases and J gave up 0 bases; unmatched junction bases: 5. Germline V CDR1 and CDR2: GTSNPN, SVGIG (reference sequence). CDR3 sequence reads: CAWVSGGASTDTQYF. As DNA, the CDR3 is TGTGCCTGGGTGAGCGGGGGGGCGAGCACAGATACGCAGTATTTT.

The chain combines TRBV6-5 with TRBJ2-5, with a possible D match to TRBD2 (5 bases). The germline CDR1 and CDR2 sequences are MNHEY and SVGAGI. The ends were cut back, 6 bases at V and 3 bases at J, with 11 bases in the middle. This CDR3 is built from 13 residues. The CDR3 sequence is CASSSGVEETQYF. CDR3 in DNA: TGTGCCAGCAGCAGCGGAGTAGAAGAGACCCAGTACTTC.

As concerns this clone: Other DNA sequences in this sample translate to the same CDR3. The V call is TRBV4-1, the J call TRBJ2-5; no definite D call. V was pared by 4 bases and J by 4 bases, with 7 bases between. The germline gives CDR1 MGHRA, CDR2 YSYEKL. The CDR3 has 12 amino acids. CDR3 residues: CASSLVGETQYF. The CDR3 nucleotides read TGCGCCAGCAGCCTGGTGGGAGAGACCCAGTACTTC.

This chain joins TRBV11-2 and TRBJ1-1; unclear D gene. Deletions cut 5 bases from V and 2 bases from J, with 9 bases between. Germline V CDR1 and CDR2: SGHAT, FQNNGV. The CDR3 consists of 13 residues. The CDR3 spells CASSPTDNTEAFF. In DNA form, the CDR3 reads TGTGCCAGCAGCCCGACTGACAACACTGAAGCTTTCTTT.

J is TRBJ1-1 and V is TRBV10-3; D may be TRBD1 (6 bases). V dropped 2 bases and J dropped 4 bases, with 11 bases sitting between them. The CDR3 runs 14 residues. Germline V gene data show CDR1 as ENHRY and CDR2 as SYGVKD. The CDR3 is CAISEAGATTEAFF. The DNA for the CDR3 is TGTGCCATCAGTGAGGCAGGGGCTACCACTGAAGCTTTCTTT.

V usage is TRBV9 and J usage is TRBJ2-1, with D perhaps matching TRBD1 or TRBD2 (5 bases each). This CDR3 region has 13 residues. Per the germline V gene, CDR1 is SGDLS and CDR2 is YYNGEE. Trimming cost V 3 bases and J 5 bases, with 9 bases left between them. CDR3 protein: CASSGDVHNEQFF. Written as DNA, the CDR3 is TGTGCCAGCAGCGGGGACGTCCACAATGAGCAGTTCTTC.

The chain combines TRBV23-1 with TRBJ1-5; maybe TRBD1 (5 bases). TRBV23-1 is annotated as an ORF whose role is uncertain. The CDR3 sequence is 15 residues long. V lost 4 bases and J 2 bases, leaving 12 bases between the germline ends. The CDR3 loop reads CASSPWDGCNQPQHF. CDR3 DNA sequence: TGCGCCAGCAGTCCATGGGACGGATGCAATCAGCCCCAGCATTTT.

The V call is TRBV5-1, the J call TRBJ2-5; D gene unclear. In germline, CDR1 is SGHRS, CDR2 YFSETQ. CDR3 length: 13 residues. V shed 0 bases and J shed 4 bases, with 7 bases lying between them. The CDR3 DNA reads TGCGCCAGCAGCTTGGGGGGAATAGAGACCCAGTACTTC. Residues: CASSLGGIETQYF.

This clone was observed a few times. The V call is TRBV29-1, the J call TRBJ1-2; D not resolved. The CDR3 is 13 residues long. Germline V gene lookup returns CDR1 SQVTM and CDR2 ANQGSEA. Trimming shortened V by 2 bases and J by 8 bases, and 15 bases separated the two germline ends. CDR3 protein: CSVEMQEGVGYTF. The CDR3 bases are TGCAGCGTTGAAATGCAGGAGGGTGTCGGCTACACCTTC.

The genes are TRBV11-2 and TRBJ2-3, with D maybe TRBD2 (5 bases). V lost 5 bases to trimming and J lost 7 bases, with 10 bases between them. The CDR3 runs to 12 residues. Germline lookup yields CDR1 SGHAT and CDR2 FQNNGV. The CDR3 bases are TGTGCCAGCAGCCCCCCGGGGTATACGCAGTATTTT. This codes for CASSPPGYTQYF.

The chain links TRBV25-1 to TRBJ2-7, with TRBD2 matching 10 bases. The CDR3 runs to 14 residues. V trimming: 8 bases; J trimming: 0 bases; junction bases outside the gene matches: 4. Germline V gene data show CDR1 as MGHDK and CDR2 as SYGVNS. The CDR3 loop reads CASGTSESSYEQYF. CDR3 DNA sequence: TGTGCCAGCGGGACTAGCGAGAGCTCCTACGAGCAGTACTTC.

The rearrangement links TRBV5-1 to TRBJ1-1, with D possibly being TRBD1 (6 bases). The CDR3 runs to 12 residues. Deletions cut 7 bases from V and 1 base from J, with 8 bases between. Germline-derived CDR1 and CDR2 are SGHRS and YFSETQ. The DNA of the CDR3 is TGCGCCAGCCTGGGACAGAACACTGAAGCTTTCTTT. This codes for CASLGQNTEAFF.

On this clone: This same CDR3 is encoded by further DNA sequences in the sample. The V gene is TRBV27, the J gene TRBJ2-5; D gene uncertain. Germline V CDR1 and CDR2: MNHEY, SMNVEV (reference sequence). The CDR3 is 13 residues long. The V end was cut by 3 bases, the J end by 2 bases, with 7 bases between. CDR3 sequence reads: CASSFGKQETQYF. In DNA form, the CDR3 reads TGTGCCAGCAGTTTCGGTAAGCAAGAGACCCAGTACTTC.

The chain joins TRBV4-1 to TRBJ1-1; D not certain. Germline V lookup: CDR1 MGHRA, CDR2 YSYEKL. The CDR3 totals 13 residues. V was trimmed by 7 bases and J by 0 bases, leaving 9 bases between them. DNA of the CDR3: TGCGCCAGCAAGGATTTTATGAACACTGAAGCTTTCTTT. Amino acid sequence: CASKDFMNTEAFF.

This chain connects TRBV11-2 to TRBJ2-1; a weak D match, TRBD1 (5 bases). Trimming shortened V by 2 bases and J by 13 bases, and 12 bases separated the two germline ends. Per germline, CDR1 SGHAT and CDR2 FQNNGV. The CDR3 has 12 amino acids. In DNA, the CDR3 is TGTGCCAGCAGCTTAATGGACAAACGACAGTTCTTC. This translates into CASSLMDKRQFF.

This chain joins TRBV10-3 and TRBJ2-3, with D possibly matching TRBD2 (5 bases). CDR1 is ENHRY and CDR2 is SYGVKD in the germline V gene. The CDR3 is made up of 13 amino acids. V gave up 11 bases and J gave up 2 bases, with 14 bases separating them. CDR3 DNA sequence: TGTGCCGTCCTTTCGGGGTCCACAGATACGCAGTATTTT. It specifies CAVLSGSTDTQYF.

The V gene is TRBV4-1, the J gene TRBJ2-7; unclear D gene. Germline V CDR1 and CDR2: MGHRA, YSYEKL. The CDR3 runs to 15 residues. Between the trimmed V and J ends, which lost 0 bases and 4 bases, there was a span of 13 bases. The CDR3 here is CASSQESTDAYEQYF. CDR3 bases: TGCGCCAGCAGCCAAGAATCTACGGATGCTTACGAGCAGTACTTC.

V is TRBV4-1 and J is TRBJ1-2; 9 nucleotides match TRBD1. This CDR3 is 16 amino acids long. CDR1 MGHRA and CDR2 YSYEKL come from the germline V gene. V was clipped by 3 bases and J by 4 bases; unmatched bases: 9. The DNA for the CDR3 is TGCGCCAGCAGCCAGGGAGGGGGACAGGGAGGCTATGGCTACACCTTC. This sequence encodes CASSQGGGQGGYGYTF.